This TCR beta chain came from a study of human T cells and chemical hapten exposure. Looking at the study overall: Per-sample TCR yield variation was attributed mainly to small pooled library volume differences. Regarding the study as a whole: There was no change with DPC sensitization in TCRs above 1 in 1000 frequency. Compared with pre-sensitization or healthy control sets, expanded TCRs clustered more.

Trimming removed 3 bases at V and 7 bases at J, with 10 bases between. This CDR3 comprises 14 residues. A few counts support this clonotype. Its antigen is undetermined. From the RACE reads, TCRdb called clonotypes with MiXCR, one entry per CDR3 protein. Altogether 150,000 to 200,000 distinct CDR3 sequences are present, more than 25% being singletons, with the ten largest covering about 2.8%. The sample's time point: pre-sensitization, week 0. Regarding treatment: therapeutic diphenylcyclopropenone sensitization with weekly scalp DPC. The material sequenced was whole blood, taken in connection with sensitization to the hapten diphenylcyclopropenone (DPC). This chain connects TRBV12-3 or TRBV12-4 to TRBJ1-6; no firm D call. The TCR sequence derives from a woman in her twenties or thirties with alopecia areata. Some clones in this sample may be carry-over from other donors' samples. The CDR3 is CASSFKSLNSPLHF. CDR3 bases: TGTGCCAGCAGTTTTAAGTCCCTGAATTCACCCCTCCACTTT.